The subject of this entry is one TCR beta chain. Its antigen remains unidentified. The PCR was carried out with 60 Vbeta primers and 13 Jbeta primers. Assay: immunoSEQ multiplex PCR; the TCRdb copy retains only in-frame clones and omits some. The top ten clones hold around 0.76% of a sample with more than 90,000 clones, around 73% of them seen once. CDR3 size: 12 residues. Germline-derived CDR1 and CDR2 are MNHNY and SVGAGI (reference sequence). V was shortened by 6 bases and J by 6 bases, with 11 bases between the two germline ends. The data originate from a study of cytomegalovirus exposure and HLA in healthy donors. Study-level background: Among 398 genotyped donors, around 80% fell in the Caucasian-associated ancestry cluster.

Findings of the study overall: Later analysis identified several of the most significant clusters that appeared linked to common viral pathogens. Donor immune exposure was known only as CMV serostatus. From TCR beta sequences, most subjects' HLA-A and HLA-B alleles were reportedly predicted accurately.

The rearrangement links TRBV6-6 to TRBJ1-1, with D unclear. This receptor was obtained from a woman aged 55-70 years in good health and CMV-seronegative. Sequencing was done on a sample of PBMCs. The CDR3 region has the DNA TGTGCCAGCAGGAGACAACTGCCTGAAGCTTTCTTT. As protein: CASRRQLPEAFF.